There are a few counts of the clone carrying this T cell receptor beta chain. Its antigen is unidentified. This entry belongs to a study of human T cells and chemical hapten exposure. Study-wide findings and caveats: TCRs above 1 in 1000 frequency did not change with DPC sensitization. Significantly more large CDR3 similarity clusters arose among expanded TCRs than among controls.

In the original analysis: Across samples, TCR counts had a median of about 93,000 and ranged from about 23,224 to 700,000. From the RACE reads, TCRdb called clonotypes with MiXCR, one entry per CDR3 protein. The V and J calls come from TCRdb's annotation, not from the publication. The sample shows roughly 110,000 distinct CDR3 sequences, 12% of them seen only once. The time point is: pre-sensitization, week 0. This sample's treatment: therapeutic diphenylcyclopropenone sensitization with weekly scalp DPC. The total RNA was obtained from whole blood that was not fractionated. The CDR3 is 13 amino acids. The V and J ends lost 5 bases and 1 base, in that order; junction bases with no gene match: 4. CDR1 SQVTM and CDR2 ANQGSEA come from the germline V gene.

The chain couples TRBV29-1 to TRBJ1-2; 7 bases are a match to TRBD1. Specimen: whole blood, collected in connection with sensitization to the hapten diphenylcyclopropenone (DPC). The sequence was obtained from a woman aged 50 to 65 with alopecia areata. Some clones in this sample may be carry-over from other donors' samples. The CDR3 sequence: CSVSQGVNYGYTF. The CDR3 DNA sequence: TGCAGCGTTAGTCAGGGGGTTAACTATGGCTACACCTTC.